This T cell receptor (beta chain) was sequenced for a study of tumor and adjacent non-tumor tissue in lung cancer. Study details: Aged about 31 to 80 years, patients included more than nine men and roughly 5 women with stage I to III disease.

TCRbeta libraries were built with three rounds of nested PCR, modified from ARM-PCR. TCRdb reanalysed the multiplex PCR reads using MiXCR and keeps one entry per CDR3 protein. The sample lists 90,000 to 100,000 distinct CDR3 sequences, 75% to 90% seen once, with about 29% in the top ten. General study points: In normal lung, the top 100 clones were significantly more dominant than in tumor. Significantly higher TCR diversity was found in tumor than normal lung.

No cell sorting was done before RNA was extracted from the tissue. More than 3 cm separated this lung sample from the edge of the tumor. Newly diagnosed lung cancer patients had thoracic surgery in China, August–late 2014, without prior chemotherapy. This CDR3 is built from 14 residues. V was clipped by 0 bases and J by 5 bases, with 12 bases between them. Germline-derived CDR1 and CDR2 are SQVTM and ANQGSEA. On this clonotype: No antigen is known for it. A read error is possible here, since a much larger clone lies one base away.

Material for sequencing was distant non-tumor lung tissue. This chain joins TRBV29-1 and TRBJ2-3, with TRBD2 as a possible D gene (5 bases). This clonotype was sampled from a man aged 55 to 69 with small cell lung cancer. CDR3 DNA sequence: TGCAGCGTTGAAGACGGGGTTGCCCTAGATACGCAGTATTTT. Translated: CSVEDGVALDTQYF.